One sample yielded the 25 T cell receptor beta chains listed below, sequenced in a study of cytomegalovirus exposure and HLA in healthy donors. PCR employed 60 Vbeta and 13 Jbeta primers. Here immunoSEQ multiplex PCR was the method, and the copy in TCRdb shows in-frame clones only, minus some. Of over 150,000 clones in the sample, around 75% were seen once. Sequenced input: PBMCs. These receptor sequences come from a man aged 18 to 29 in good health and CMV-seronegative.

The chain couples TRBV27 to TRBJ2-5; TRBD1 agrees at 10 bases. The V gene's germline CDR1 is MNHEY and CDR2 SMNVEV (reference sequence). CDR3 length equals 13 residues. V gave up 6 bases and J gave up 5 bases; unmatched junction bases: 3. The CDR3 protein is CASRRTGGETQYF. As DNA, the CDR3 is TGTGCCAGCAGGAGGACAGGGGGGGAGACCCAGTACTTC.

This clone was counted a few times. The chain is built from TRBV2 and TRBJ2-3, with D possibly matching TRBD2 (6 bases). CDR1 is SNHLY, CDR2 FYNNEI, per germline. Trimming took 6 bases from V and 2 from J, leaving 12 bases between them. This CDR3 spans 14 amino acids. Here the CDR3 DNA reads TGTGCCAGCAGAGATGGCGGGGCCACAGATACGCAGTATTTT. Translated, it gives CASRDGGATDTQYF.

The chain carries TRBV7-2 and TRBJ2-4; a weak D match, TRBD1 (6 bases). Between the trimmed V and J ends, which lost 0 bases and 1 base, there was a span of 13 bases. The CDR3 is 17 amino acids. Germline lookup yields CDR1 SGHTA and CDR2 FQGNSA. DNA of the CDR3: TGTGCCAGCAGCTTAGCGCCGGTGGGGGCGGCCAAAAACATTCAGTACTTC. This translates into CASSLAPVGAAKNIQYF.

The V call is TRBV10-3, the J call TRBJ2-2, with D maybe TRBD1 (5 bases). This CDR3 has 15 residues. Between the trimmed V and J ends, which lost 6 bases and 1 base, there was a span of 12 bases. Germline loops: CDR1 ENHRY, CDR2 SYGVKD. CDR3 sequence: CAIRGDSWNTGELFF. In DNA, the CDR3 is TGTGCCATCAGGGGTGACAGTTGGAACACCGGGGAGCTGTTTTTT.

This chain joins TRBV19 and TRBJ1-4; 10 nucleotides align to TRBD1. Germline CDR1 and CDR2: LNHDA and SQIVND (reference sequence). There are 18 residues in the CDR3. The trim removed 2 bases at V and 4 bases at J, leaving 10 bases unmatched. Written as DNA, the CDR3 is TGTGCCAGTAGTATAAGGGGCCGGGACAGGGGAGGTAATGAAAAACTGTTTTTT. Residues: CASSIRGRDRGGNEKLFF.

The gene calls are TRBV28 and TRBJ2-5, with 7 bases aligning to TRBD2. This CDR3 is built from 16 residues. Germline values: CDR1 MDHEN, CDR2 SYDVKM. Trimming took 3 bases from V and 2 from J; bases not matched to a gene: 9. In nucleotides, the CDR3 is TGTGCCAGCAGTTTGGGCGGGCTAGCGGTACAAGAGACCCAGTACTTC. Translation gives CASSLGGLAVQETQYF.

This sequence joins TRBV10-1 and TRBJ2-5; 8 bases line up with TRBD2. Per germline, CDR1 WNHNN and CDR2 SYGVQD (reference sequence). J lost 5 bases, V lost 6 bases, and 11 bases had no gene match. The CDR3 is 15 residues long. The CDR3: CASRRSPGGEETQYF. The CDR3 DNA follows: TGCGCCAGCAGGAGATCCCCCGGGGGGGAGGAGACCCAGTACTTC.

This rearrangement joins TRBV27 to TRBJ2-7; tentatively, D is TRBD2 (6 bases). V lost 7 bases and J 2 bases, leaving 15 bases between the germline ends. Germline values: CDR1 MNHEY, CDR2 SMNVEV (reference sequence). This CDR3 has 14 amino acids. The CDR3 sequence: CASTPRGGPYEQYF. The CDR3 DNA is TGTGCCAGCACCCCCCGGGGAGGCCCCTACGAGCAGTACTTC.

This CDR3 is CASSGGSGDQETQYF. The CDR3 nucleotides read TGTGCCAGCAGCGGGGGGTCCGGGGACCAAGAGACCCAGTACTTC. The chain is built from TRBV5-4 and TRBJ2-5, with a weak D call TRBD2 (6 bases). V was trimmed by 4 bases and J by 0 bases, leaving 13 bases between them. The CDR3 has 15 residues. The V gene's germline CDR1 is SGHNT and CDR2 YYREEE (reference sequence).

The chain joins TRBV4-1 to TRBJ2-3; D might be TRBD2 (6 bases). V lost 4 bases to trimming and J lost 0 bases, with 17 bases between them. Germline lookup yields CDR1 MGHRA and CDR2 YSYEKL. CDR3 length equals 17 residues. The CDR3 loop reads CASSPGERAASTDTQYF. The DNA for the CDR3 is TGCGCCAGCAGCCCGGGGGAACGGGCCGCTAGCACAGATACGCAGTATTTT.

This chain links TRBV7-9 with TRBJ1-2; D unclear. CDR1 is SEHNR, CDR2 FQNEAQ, per germline (reference sequence). Trimming left V 5 bases short and J 4 bases short, with 11 bases between. The CDR3 has 13 amino acids. In DNA form, the CDR3 reads TGTGCCAGCAGCACCGCAGGATCCTATGGCTACACCTTC. It specifies CASSTAGSYGYTF.

The V gene is TRBV7-9, the J gene TRBJ2-3, with TRBD2 as a possible D gene (5 bases). Germline V gene lookup returns CDR1 SEHNR and CDR2 FQNEAQ (reference sequence). V lost 7 bases to trimming and J lost 4 bases, with 12 bases between them. The CDR3 length is 13 residues. The CDR3 loop reads CASIPAESDTQYF. The CDR3 bases are TGTGCCAGCATCCCAGCGGAGTCAGATACGCAGTATTTT.

The chain couples TRBV4-1 to TRBJ2-1; a possible D gene is TRBD2 (6 bases). Germline V CDR1 and CDR2: MGHRA, YSYEKL. The germline V and J ends were trimmed by 0 bases and 8 bases, with 14 bases remaining between them. The CDR3 runs to 15 residues. CDR3 in DNA: TGCGCCAGCAGCCAAGATAGGCCCTCGGGAGATGAGCAGTTCTTC. Translation: CASSQDRPSGDEQFF.

The chain joins TRBV5-5 to TRBJ1-1, with D possibly matching TRBD1 (5 bases). V shed 0 bases and J shed 5 bases, with 14 bases lying between them. The CDR3 runs to 15 residues. Germline V gene lookup returns CDR1 SGHKS and CDR2 YYEKEE (reference sequence). This CDR3 is CASSLEPWRGTEAFF. As DNA, the CDR3 is TGTGCCAGCAGCTTGGAGCCCTGGCGGGGGACTGAAGCTTTCTTT. Using reference TRBV5-5 and TRBJ1-1 for the parts outside the CDR3, the full variable domain is DAGVTQSPTHLIKTRGQQVTLRCSPISGHKSVSWYQQVLGQGPQFIFQYYEKEERGRGNFPDRFSARQFPNYSSELNVNALLLGDSALYLCASSLEPWRGTEAFFGQGTRLTVV.

This clone was detected only a few times. The CDR3 region is CASSPTSSYEQYF. CDR3 coding DNA: TGCGCCAGCAGCCCGACTAGCTCCTACGAGCAGTACTTC. J is TRBJ2-7 and V is TRBV4-1; tentative D call: TRBD2 (6 bases). CDR1 MGHRA and CDR2 YSYEKL come from the germline V gene. V was clipped by 4 bases and J by 0 bases, with 7 bases between them. The CDR3 runs to 13 residues.

This clone was counted a few times. This chain connects TRBV11-2 to TRBJ2-3; 8 bases match TRBD1. The CDR3 is made up of 16 amino acids. Germline assignment: CDR1 SGHAT and CDR2 FQNNGV. Trimming at V came to 5 bases and at J to 3 bases, leaving 10 bases not matched to a gene. The CDR3 DNA reads as TGTGCCAGCAGCCATGGACAGGGCCCTGAGACAGATACGCAGTATTTT. Translating gives CASSHGQGPETDTQYF.

The J gene is TRBJ2-3, the V gene TRBV2; TRBD2 aligns across 7 bases. V shed 6 bases, J shed 2 bases, and the junction held 2 bases outside the gene matches. The CDR3 loop spans 13 amino acids. Germline CDR1 SNHLY, CDR2 FYNNEI. The CDR3 DNA reads as TGTGCCAGCAGCCTAGCGGCCACAGATACGCAGTATTTT. Translated: CASSLAATDTQYF.

The chain employs TRBV10-1 and TRBJ2-1; 13 bases fit TRBD2. The CDR3 loop spans 15 amino acids. In germline, CDR1 is WNHNN, CDR2 SYGVQD (reference sequence). After removal of 3 bases from V and 8 bases from J, the junction contained 4 bases not matched to a gene. In DNA form, the CDR3 reads TGCGCCAGCAGTGAACGGACTAGCGGGAGTGATGAGCAGTTCTTC. It specifies CASSERTSGSDEQFF.

V usage is TRBV11-3 and J usage is TRBJ2-7; D might be TRBD1 (6 bases). Trimming took 5 bases from V and 2 from J, leaving 16 bases between them. Germline V gene lookup returns CDR1 SGHNT and CDR2 YENEEA. The CDR3 totals 15 residues. The CDR3 here is CASSAETGPAYEQYF. The CDR3 bases are TGTGCCAGCAGCGCTGAGACAGGTCCTGCCTACGAGCAGTACTTC.

This sequence joins TRBV2 and TRBJ1-2; D is ambiguous. The V and J ends lost 3 bases and 5 bases respectively, with 10 bases between them. The length of the CDR3 is 13 residues. The germline gives CDR1 SNHLY, CDR2 FYNNEI. The CDR3 bases are TGTGCCAGCAGTGACATCATAGAGTATGGCTACACCTTC. Translating it yields CASSDIIEYGYTF.

The chain uses TRBV7-2 and TRBJ1-1; possible D gene TRBD1, 5 bases. The V end lost 5 bases, the J end lost 5 bases, and 12 bases lay between the germline ends. The CDR3 runs 13 residues. Germline V gene sequence: CDR1 SGHTA, CDR2 FQGNSA. This chain's CDR3 is CASSPWGGTEAFF. CDR3 sequence (DNA): TGTGCCAGCAGCCCTTGGGGGGGAACTGAAGCTTTCTTT.

The chain carries TRBV4-1 and TRBJ2-3; D unresolved. The CDR3 totals 17 residues. Germline V gene lookup returns CDR1 MGHRA and CDR2 YSYEKL. Trimming removed 2 bases from V and 2 bases from J, with 17 bases in between. CDR3 nucleotides: TGCGCCAGCAGCCAACGCGAATTTCTACTGCCCACAGATACGCAGTATTTT. It encodes CASSQREFLLPTDTQYF.

The chain is built from TRBV18 and TRBJ2-1, with D maybe TRBD1 (6 bases). Germline values: CDR1 KGHSH, CDR2 LQKENI. CDR3 length: 13 amino acids. The V end lost 6 bases, the J end lost 6 bases, and 12 bases lay between the germline ends. Here the CDR3 DNA reads TGTGCCAGCTCGGATCGAGGGGGCAATGAGCAGTTCTTC. It specifies CASSDRGGNEQFF.

This chain joins TRBV19 and TRBJ2-3; D is uncertain. Germline lookup yields CDR1 LNHDA and CDR2 SQIVND (reference sequence). V gave up 3 bases and J gave up 2 bases, with 15 bases separating them. CDR3 length equals 16 residues. CDR3 region: CASSIGLGDHTDTQYF. CDR3 sequence (DNA): TGTGCCAGTAGTATTGGGTTGGGCGATCACACAGATACGCAGTATTTT.

This chain uses TRBV27 with TRBJ2-7; the match to TRBD2 covers 7 bases. The J call may be incorrect, as the DNA end agrees better with TRBJ2-1. Germline V gene data show CDR1 as MNHEY and CDR2 as SMNVEV (reference sequence). CDR3 size: 14 residues. The CDR3 nucleotides are TGTGCCAGCAGCCCCGGACTAGTGGGCAATGAGCAGTTCTTC. It is translated as CASSPGLVGNEQFF.